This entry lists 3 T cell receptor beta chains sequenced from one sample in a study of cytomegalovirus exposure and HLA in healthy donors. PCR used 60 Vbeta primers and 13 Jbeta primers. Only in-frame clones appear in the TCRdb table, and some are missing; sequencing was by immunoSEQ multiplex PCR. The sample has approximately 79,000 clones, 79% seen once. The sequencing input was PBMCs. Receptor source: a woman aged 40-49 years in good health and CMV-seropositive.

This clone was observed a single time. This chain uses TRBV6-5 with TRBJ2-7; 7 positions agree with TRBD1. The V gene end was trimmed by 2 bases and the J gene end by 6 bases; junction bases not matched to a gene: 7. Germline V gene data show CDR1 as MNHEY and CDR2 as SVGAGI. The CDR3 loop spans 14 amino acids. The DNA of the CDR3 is TGTGCCAGCAGTTACCCAAACCCAGGGGGCGAGCAGTACTTC. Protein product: CASSYPNPGGEQYF.

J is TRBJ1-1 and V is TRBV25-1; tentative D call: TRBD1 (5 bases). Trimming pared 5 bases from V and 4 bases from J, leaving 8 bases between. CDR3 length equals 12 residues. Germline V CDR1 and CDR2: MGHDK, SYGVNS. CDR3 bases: TGTGCCAGCAGTAGGGGACTCACTGAAGCTTTCTTT. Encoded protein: CASSRGLTEAFF.

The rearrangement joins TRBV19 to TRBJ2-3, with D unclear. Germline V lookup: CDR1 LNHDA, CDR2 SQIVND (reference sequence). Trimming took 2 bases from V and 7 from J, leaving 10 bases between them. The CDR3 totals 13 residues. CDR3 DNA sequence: TGTGCCAGTAGTATAACCGGGTTGTATACGCAGTATTTT. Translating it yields CASSITGLYTQYF.